The subject of this entry is one TCR beta chain. Antigen: not known. The CDR3 is cut off 3 residues early in the read; its end comes from the germline J gene. From germline, CDR1 is LNHDA and CDR2 SQIVND (reference sequence). The CDR3 covers 20 residues. The sample is drawn from a study of T cell clonality in common variable immunodeficiency. Study conclusions and caveats: In common variable immunodeficiency, TCR beta chains reportedly carried fewer deletions and N-nucleotide insertions.

The protocol was immunoSEQ multiplex PCR, while the TCRdb copy is restricted to in-frame clones and leaves out a portion. The sample has roughly 28,000 clones, none seen only once. Sequencing was done on a sample of peripheral blood mononuclear cells. The clonotype comes from a person aged 18 to 70 in good health. The chain is built from TRBV19 and TRBJ2-3; 16 bases map to TRBD2. The CDR3 bases that were read are TGTGCCAGTGCCCAAGCGTACTCGGGACTAGCGGGGGGGCGCCAGCAGACG. It codes for CASAQAYSGLAGGRQQT. The whole CDR3 protein reads CASAQAYSGLAGGRQQTQYF.